This passage covers 23 T cell receptor beta chains from one sample sequenced in a study of T cells in Graves' hyperthyroidism and ophthalmopathy. TCR beta CDR3 regions were amplified from RNA transcripts. TCR CDR3 underwent first-round RT-PCR with the HTBI primer set. MiXCR, applied by TCRdb to the multiplex PCR reads, yields one record per CDR3 protein. The table shows approximately 870,000 distinct CDR3 sequences, with roughly 40% occurring only once. Sequences were obtained from blood. The receptors were sampled from a man aged 18 to 35 with Graves' hyperthyroidism.

This clonotype was observed a handful of times. CDR3 DNA sequence: TGTGCCAGCAGCGTAGGGGGGACCACAGGGCAACGGCAGTACTTC. Translating gives CASSVGGTTGQRQYF. This rearrangement joins TRBV9 to TRBJ2-7, with D possibly TRBD1 on 6 matching bases. V dropped 0 bases and J dropped 9 bases, with 19 bases sitting between them. The CDR3 runs 15 residues. Germline V gene sequence: CDR1 SGDLS, CDR2 YYNGEE.

About this clonotype itself: A read error is possible here, since a much larger clone lies one base away. V is TRBV29-1 and J is TRBJ2-5; D not certain. Trimming cost V 2 bases and J 1 base, with 8 bases left between them. Looked up from germline, CDR1 is SQVTM and CDR2 is ANQGSEA. CDR3 length: 13 amino acids. CDR3 sequence (DNA): TGCAGCGTTGAAATCGGTATCCAAGAGACCCAGTACTTC. It specifies CSVEIGIQETQYF.

This clonotype showed up many times. The V and J genes are TRBV7-8 and TRBJ2-7; a possible D gene is TRBD1 (6 bases). Germline V gene data show CDR1 as SGHVS and CDR2 as FQNEAQ. Trimming removed 3 bases from V and 7 bases from J, with 16 bases in between. The CDR3 covers 14 residues. CDR3 nucleotide sequence: TGTGCCAGCAGCTTTCGGACAGCCCTTAGGGAGCAGTACTTC. This codes for CASSFRTALREQYF.

The V and J genes are TRBV12-3 or TRBV12-4 and TRBJ2-2; a weak D match, TRBD1 (5 bases). This CDR3 has 14 residues. Trimming shortened V by 4 bases and J by 5 bases, and 11 bases separated the two germline ends. The CDR3 is CASSSGHPTGELFF. In DNA, the CDR3 is TGTGCCAGCAGTTCTGGACATCCGACCGGGGAGCTGTTTTTT.

The rearrangement links TRBV14 to TRBJ1-1, with 11 positions matching TRBD1. Germline CDR1 reads SGHDN; CDR2 reads FVKESK. This CDR3 has 15 residues. After removal of 0 bases from V and 6 bases from J, the junction contained 3 bases not matched to a gene. The CDR3 is CASSQEGQGDAEAFF. CDR3 bases: TGTGCCAGCAGCCAAGAGGGACAGGGGGACGCTGAAGCTTTCTTT.

This clonotype was seen more than once but under ten times. The rearrangement links TRBV2 to TRBJ1-3, with 7 bases lining up with TRBD1. This CDR3 has 16 residues. Per the germline V gene, CDR1 is SNHLY and CDR2 is FYNNEI. V lost 5 bases, J lost 2 bases, and 9 bases stayed unmatched. CDR3 DNA sequence: TGTGCCAGCAGTTTAAGGGGGCGCGGGGCTGGAAACACCATATATTTT. It codes for CASSLRGRGAGNTIYF.

There are many counts of this clonotype. The V call is TRBV2, the J call TRBJ1-5; no firm D call. Germline loops: CDR1 SNHLY, CDR2 FYNNEI. The CDR3 runs 14 residues. Deletions cut 4 bases from V and 7 bases from J, with 14 bases between. The CDR3 region is CASSAETGGQPQHF. The CDR3 DNA is TGTGCCAGCAGTGCCGAGACTGGTGGCCAGCCCCAGCATTTT.

This clonotype was observed many times. V and J are TRBV20-1 and TRBJ2-7; TRBD2 agrees at 7 bases. The germline V gene encodes CDR1 DFQATT and CDR2 SNEGSKA (reference sequence). J gave up 2 bases and V 6 bases, and 7 bases lay outside the gene matches. This CDR3 is 13 amino acids long. CDR3 in DNA: TGCAGTGCGCTGCGGGAGTACACCTACGAGCAGTACTTC. Amino acid sequence: CSALREYTYEQYF.

V gene TRBV15 combines with J gene TRBJ1-2, with D possibly TRBD1 on 5 matching bases. Germline assignment: CDR1 LNHNV and CDR2 YYDKDF (reference sequence). This CDR3 comprises 14 residues. The germline V and J ends were trimmed by 0 bases and 4 bases, with 9 bases remaining between them. In DNA, the CDR3 is TGTGCCACCAGCAGAGATCGGCAGGGCTATGGCTACACCTTC. Its translation is CATSRDRQGYGYTF.

This clonotype was recorded only once. With a much larger clone just one base away, this may be a read error. This chain links TRBV15 with TRBJ2-5; possible D gene TRBD1, 6 bases. Per germline, CDR1 LNHNV and CDR2 YYDKDF (reference sequence). The CDR3 loop spans 16 amino acids. CDR3 loop: CAASRDLRGGQETQYF. The CDR3, as DNA: TGTGCCGCCAGCAGAGATCTAAGAGGGGGCCAAGAGACCCAGTACTTC.

This clonotype was counted a few times. This chain connects TRBV7-2 to TRBJ2-2; D gene uncertain. This CDR3 spans 15 amino acids. Germline loops: CDR1 SGHTA, CDR2 FQGNSA. V was pared by 7 bases and J by 0 bases, with 12 bases between. In DNA, the CDR3 is TGTGCCAGCACCCTACGGAGAGCGAACACCGGGGAGCTGTTTTTT. This sequence encodes CASTLRRANTGELFF.

The chain combines TRBV7-9 with TRBJ2-5; 13 bases are shared with TRBD2. Looked up from germline, CDR1 is SEHNR and CDR2 is FQNEAQ (reference sequence). The junction had 8 bases not matched to a gene; V was cut back by 6 bases and J by 4 bases. The CDR3 runs 16 residues. The CDR3, as DNA: TGTGCCAGCAGTTCAACTAGCGGGAGGGCATCAGAGACCCAGTACTTC. This gives the protein CASSSTSGRASETQYF.

The V call is TRBV9, the J call TRBJ2-7, with 8 bases fitting TRBD2. CDR1 and CDR2 from the germline V gene are SGDLS and YYNGEE. Losses at the gene ends were 7 bases for V and 8 bases for J; bases not matched to a gene: 23. The CDR3 runs to 17 residues. CDR3 DNA: TGTGCCAGCTCACCACCCCGGCCGGGTAGCGGGAATTACAAGCAGTACTTC. Protein: CASSPPRPGSGNYKQYF. The full variable domain, its missing parts supplied by reference TRBV9 and TRBJ2-7, is DSGVTQTPKHLITATGQRVTLRCSPRSGDLSVYWYQQSLDQGLQFLIQYYNGEERAKGNILERFSAQQFPDLHSELNLSSLELGDSALYFCASSPPRPGSGNYKQYFGPGTRLTVT.

Details on this clonotype: Sequence at one end of the junction differs from germline and may be a read error. J is TRBJ1-1 and V is TRBV12-3 or TRBV12-4; 8 bases agree with TRBD1. CDR3 length equals 13 residues. CDR3 protein: CASSLFGDRPHLF. CDR3 DNA sequence: TGTGCCAGCAGTTTATTCGGGGACAGGCCTCATCTCTTT.

In its sample, this clonotype was seen many times. This chain connects TRBV7-9 to TRBJ1-1; D remains ambiguous. Germline CDR1 and CDR2: SEHNR and FQNEAQ (reference sequence). V lost 5 bases and J lost 1, with 8 bases in between. This CDR3 contains 13 residues. The CDR3 here is CASSNDPNTEAFF. The CDR3 DNA reads TGTGCCAGCAGCAACGACCCGAACACTGAAGCTTTCTTT. The complete variable domain, with remaining parts taken from reference TRBV7-9 and TRBJ1-1, reads DTGVSQNPRHKITKRGQNVTFRCDPISEHNRLYWYRQTLGQGPEFLTYFQNEAQLEKSRLLSDRFSAERPKGSFSTLEIQRTEQGDSAMYLCASSNDPNTEAFFGQGTRLTVV.

In its sample, this clonotype was seen a few times. This could be a read error, since a much larger clone is one nucleotide away. The V gene is TRBV19, the J gene TRBJ2-7; 9 positions agree with TRBD1. There are 13 residues in the CDR3. The germline V gene has CDR1 LNHDA and CDR2 SQIVND (reference sequence). The J segment lost 3 bases and the V segment lost 3 bases, leaving 0 bases of the junction unmatched. DNA of the CDR3: TGTGCCAGTAGTATGGACAGGGGCTACGAGCAGTACTTC. Translated: CASSMDRGYEQYF.

In this sample, this clonotype turned up once. V usage is TRBV6-6 and J usage is TRBJ2-7, with no clear D. The CDR3 extends over 15 amino acids. V gave up 5 bases and J gave up 7 bases, with 21 bases separating them. CDR1 and CDR2 from the germline V gene are MNHNY and SVGAGI (reference sequence). The DNA of the CDR3 is TGTGCCAGCAGTGGAGCAAGCACCCCCTCTTATGAGCAGTACTTC. Translation: CASSGASTPSYEQYF.

This clonotype was detected ten times or more. The rearrangement joins TRBV12-3 or TRBV12-4 to TRBJ1-4; D might be TRBD1 (6 bases). Trimming removed 7 bases at V and 10 bases at J, with 16 bases between. The CDR3 spans 13 residues. The CDR3 DNA follows: TGTGCCAGCACCCCGGGGGCGGATGGAAAACTGTTTTTT. It specifies CASTPGADGKLFF.

Details on this clonotype: Just one base apart from a much larger clone, this may be a read error. The chain couples TRBV7-6 to TRBJ1-1, with D unresolved. Germline CDR1 and CDR2: SGHVS and FNYEAQ. The CDR3 sequence is 13 residues long. As DNA, the CDR3 is TGTACCAGCAGTCCTCAGATGAACACTGAAGCTTTCTTT. This translates into CTSSPQMNTEAFF.

In the case of this clonotype: Germline is not matched at one junction end, which may reflect a read error. The CDR3 reads CASSLLAGDYDF. The CDR3 nucleotides read TGTGCCAGCAGCTTACTAGCGGGGGACTACGACTTC. The chain combines TRBV7-2 with TRBJ2-7; 10 nucleotides agree with TRBD2. CDR1 and CDR2 from the germline V gene are SGHTA and FQGNSA. This CDR3 comprises 12 residues.

This clonotype was detected ten times or more. The chain employs TRBV5-1 and TRBJ1-1; a possible D gene is TRBD1 (5 bases). The CDR3 is 13 residues long. CDR1 and CDR2 (germline): SGHRS, YFSETQ. V shed 4 bases and J shed 9 bases, with 16 bases lying between them. CDR3 sequence reads: CASSMGPDSQAFF. The CDR3 region has the DNA TGCGCCAGCAGCATGGGGCCCGATAGCCAAGCTTTCTTT.

This clonotype has a single count. Germline is not matched at one junction end, which may reflect a read error. The chain couples TRBV19 to TRBJ1-1; D not resolved. This CDR3 is built from 15 residues. CDR1 and CDR2 (germline): LNHDA, SQIVND (reference sequence). The CDR3 sequence: CASSQGLAGNTEAFF. CDR3 bases: TGCGCCAGCAGCCAAGGTCTGGCAGGAAACACTGAAGCTTTCTTT.

In the case of this clonotype: A much larger clone is a single base away; this may be a read error. V is TRBV5-1 and J is TRBJ1-2; TRBD1 matches at 10 bases. Germline V gene data show CDR1 as SGHRS and CDR2 as YFSETQ. The CDR3 spans 14 residues. Here the CDR3 DNA reads TGCGCCAGCAGCACCGGGACAGGGGTCGATGGCCACACCTTC. Protein product: CASSTGTGVDGHTF.